This T cell receptor (beta chain) was retrieved from a study of tumor-infiltrating lymphocytes in primary liver carcinoma. Study at large: The neoplasms were of stage T1-T3 N0M0, with dimensions of roughly 4.2 to 10 cm across. General study results and limits: A fraction of only about 8-25% of top clones appeared in all five tumor regions.

A remark on this clonotype: Its antigen is not known. One end of the junction varies from germline; a read error may be responsible.

Synthesis of TCR beta cDNA was carried out from about 500 ng total RNA with a constant-region primer. Libraries of TCR beta came from three nested multiplex PCR rounds with slightly modified ARM-PCR. TRBV1-TRBV30 forward primers and a C-beta reverse primer were used in the first two PCR rounds, which each ran for about 10 cycles. In TCRdb, the multiplex PCR reads were re-called with MiXCR into one record per CDR3 protein. The table lists tens of thousands of distinct CDR3 sequences, almost 80% of them singletons. The CDR3 contains 17 residues. Germline V gene lookup returns CDR1 SGHNT and CDR2 YYREEE (reference sequence). Total RNA and DNA came together from around 20-30 mg of bulk tissue without cell sorting. Surgical resection was used to treat these primary liver carcinoma patients.

The source is a woman in her twenties or thirties with primary liver carcinoma and hepatitis B virus infection. The specimen sequenced was liver tumor tissue from sampling region 4. The subset: tumor region T4, right-lateral pole. The chain is built from TRBV5-4 and TRBJ2-3; the D gene is possibly TRBD1 (5 bases). The CDR3 sequence is CASNVDGHPPPTDTQYF. CDR3 coding DNA: TGTGCCAGCAACGTAGACGGACACCCTCCACCCACGGATACACAGTATTTT.